This entry is about one T cell receptor beta chain. What it recognizes is unknown. This specimen belongs to a study of blood T cell dynamics during melanoma immunotherapy. Study-level points and caveats: Among sorted CD8+ subsets, immune-effector cells had the highest clonality and cell-free DNA similarity.

Germline CDR1 PRHDT, CDR2 FYEKMQ (reference sequence). With 3 bases clipped from V and 5 bases from J, the junction kept 12 bases outside the gene matches. The CDR3 totals 17 residues. Time point: pre-treatment baseline. Samples come from before therapy and from week 3 after the first blockade cycle. Apart from two fast progressors, RECIST 1.1 response was judged 12 weeks post-infusion. Patients with prior systemic cancer treatment, concomitant immunosuppressants, or other active malignancies were excluded. TCRdb's table, derived via immunoSEQ multiplex PCR, lists solely in-frame clones and lacks some. This table has around 3,500 clones, approximately 92% appearing once.

Sequenced material: effector memory CD8+ T cells from blood, taken from a patient treated with checkpoint blockade. The chain has TRBV13 and TRBJ2-5; TRBD2 matches at 10 bases. This sequence originates from a human donor with melanoma. Here the CDR3 reads CASSFTASGRSGETQYF. CDR3 in DNA: TGTGCCAGCAGCTTTACGGCTAGCGGGAGATCGGGGGAGACCCAGTACTTC.